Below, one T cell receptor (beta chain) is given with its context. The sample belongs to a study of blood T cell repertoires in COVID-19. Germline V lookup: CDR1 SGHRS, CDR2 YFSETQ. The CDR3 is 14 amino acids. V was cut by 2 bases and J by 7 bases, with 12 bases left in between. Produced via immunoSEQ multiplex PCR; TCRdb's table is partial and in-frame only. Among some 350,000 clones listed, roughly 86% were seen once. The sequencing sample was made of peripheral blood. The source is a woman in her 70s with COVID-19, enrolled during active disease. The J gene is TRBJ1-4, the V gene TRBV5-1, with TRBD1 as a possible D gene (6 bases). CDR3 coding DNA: TGCGCCAGCAGCTTAGGGGGATCGGGTGAAAAACTGTTTTTT. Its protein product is CASSLGGSGEKLFF.